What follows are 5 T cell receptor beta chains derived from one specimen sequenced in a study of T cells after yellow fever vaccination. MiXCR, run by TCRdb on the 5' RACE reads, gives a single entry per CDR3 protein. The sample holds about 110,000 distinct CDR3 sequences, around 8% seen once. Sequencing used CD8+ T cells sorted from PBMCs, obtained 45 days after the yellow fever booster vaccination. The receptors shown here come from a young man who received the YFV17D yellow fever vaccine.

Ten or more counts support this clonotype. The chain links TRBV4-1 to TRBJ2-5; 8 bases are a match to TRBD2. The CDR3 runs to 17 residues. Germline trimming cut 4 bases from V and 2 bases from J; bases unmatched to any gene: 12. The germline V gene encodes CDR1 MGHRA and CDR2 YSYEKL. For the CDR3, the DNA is TGCGCCAGCAGCCTAAGGGCGGGAGGTGTCGGGCAAGAGACCCAGTACTTC. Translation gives CASSLRAGGVGQETQYF.

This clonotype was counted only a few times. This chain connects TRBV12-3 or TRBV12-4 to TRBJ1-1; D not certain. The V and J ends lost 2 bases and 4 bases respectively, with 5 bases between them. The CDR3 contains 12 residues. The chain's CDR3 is CASSLSSTEAFF. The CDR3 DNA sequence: TGTGCCAGCAGTTTAAGCAGCACTGAAGCTTTCTTT.

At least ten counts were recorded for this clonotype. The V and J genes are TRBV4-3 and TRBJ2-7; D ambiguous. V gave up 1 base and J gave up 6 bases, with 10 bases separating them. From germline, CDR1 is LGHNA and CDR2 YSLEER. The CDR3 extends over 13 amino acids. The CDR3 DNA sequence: TGCGCCAGCAGCCAAGTGTCGGGTTCCGAGCAGTACTTC. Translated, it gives CASSQVSGSEQYF.

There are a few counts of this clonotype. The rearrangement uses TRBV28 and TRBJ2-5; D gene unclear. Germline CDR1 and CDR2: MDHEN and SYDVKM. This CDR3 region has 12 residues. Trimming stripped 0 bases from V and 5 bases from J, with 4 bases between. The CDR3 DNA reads TGTGCCAGCAGTTTATGGGGGGAGACCCAGTACTTC. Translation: CASSLWGETQYF. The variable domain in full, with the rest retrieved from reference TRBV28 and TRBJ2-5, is DVKVTQSSRYLVKRTGEKVFLECVQDMDHENMFWYRQDPGLGLRLIYFSYDVKMKEKGDIPEGYSVSREKKERFSLILESASTNQTSMYLCASSLWGETQYFGPGTRLLVL.

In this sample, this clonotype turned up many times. The CDR3 spells CASSLERDYEQYF. The CDR3, as DNA: TGTGCCAGCAGTTTGGAGCGGGACTACGAGCAGTACTTC. The rearrangement uses TRBV12-3 or TRBV12-4 and TRBJ2-7; 7 nucleotides line up with TRBD2. This CDR3 has 13 amino acids. J gave up 3 bases and V 3 bases, and 2 bases lay outside the gene matches.